A selection of T cell receptor beta chains follows, all from one sample in a study of beta chain features in type 1 diabetes. Libraries were prepared by immunoSEQ multiplex PCR; TCRdb keeps only in-frame clonotypes and omits some of them. This table has just over 450,000 clones, 30% appearing once. Sequenced input: naive CD4+ T cells from blood. The source of these receptors is a man between 18 and 35 years old in good health. Each CDR3 is given with its conserved first and last residue.

J gene: TRBJ1-2; V gene: TRBV7-9; CDR3 protein: CASDIGNYGYTF
J gene: TRBJ2-7; V gene: TRBV28; CDR3 protein: CASIAGARSVSSYEQYF
J gene: TRBJ2-3; V gene: TRBV4-3; CDR3 protein: CASSQDVPSSGRPTDTQYF
J gene: TRBJ1-1; V gene: TRBV4-3; CDR3 protein: CASSQSGSANTEAFF
J gene: TRBJ2-7; V gene: TRBV28; CDR3 protein: CASSGTSGTTYEQYF
J gene: TRBJ2-7; V gene: TRBV4-3; CDR3 protein: CASSQERAGLSYEQYF
J gene: TRBJ2-6; V gene: TRBV18; CDR3 protein: CASSPAVGGSGANVLTF
J gene: TRBJ2-1; V gene: TRBV7-2; CDR3 protein: CASIQSSGGYNEQFF
J gene: TRBJ2-1; V gene: TRBV19; CDR3 protein: CASSRDRVGNEQFF
J gene: TRBJ2-5; V gene: TRBV28; CDR3 protein: CASSLYEDRLETQYF
J gene: TRBJ2-7; V gene: TRBV9; CDR3 protein: CASSGGQGSYEQYF
J gene: TRBJ1-1; V gene: TRBV15; CDR3 protein: CATSRARNTEAFF
J gene: TRBJ2-7; V gene: TRBV7-9; CDR3 protein: CASSFGTVGVGQYF
J gene: TRBJ2-1; V gene: TRBV15; CDR3 protein: CATSRDPGSKNNEQFF
J gene: TRBJ2-3; V gene: TRBV7-8; CDR3 protein: CASRPRPLAEVRPDTQYF
J gene: TRBJ2-7; V gene: TRBV14; CDR3 protein: CASSQDSGSYYEQYF
J gene: TRBJ2-3; V gene: TRBV12-5; CDR3 protein: CASSPSGSRTDTQYF
J gene: TRBJ2-3; V gene: TRBV7-9; CDR3 protein: CASSLSSGGTDTQYF
J gene: TRBJ1-4; V gene: TRBV30; CDR3 protein: CAWSLRTGEEKLFF
J gene: TRBJ2-3; V gene: TRBV30; CDR3 protein: CAWSPGLAAGDTQYF
J gene: TRBJ2-3; V gene: TRBV7-9; CDR3 protein: CAGQPNTDTQYF
J gene: TRBJ1-2; V gene: TRBV10-3; CDR3 protein: CAISESEGYYGYTF
J gene: TRBJ2-7; V gene: TRBV7-8; CDR3 protein: CASSFRVYGEQYF
J gene: TRBJ2-7; V gene: TRBV30; CDR3 protein: CAWSVPYEQYF
J gene: TRBJ1-2; V gene: TRBV29-1; CDR3 protein: CSARDLGYGYTF
J gene: TRBJ2-1; V gene: TRBV7-9; CDR3 protein: CASSLRGNEQFF
J gene: TRBJ2-7; V gene: TRBV6-5; CDR3 protein: CASSYLGQGIYEQYF
J gene: TRBJ1-5; V gene: TRBV9; CDR3 protein: CASSAGPVSHQPQHF
J gene: TRBJ2-1; V gene: TRBV5-6; CDR3 protein: CASSLDSGGYNEQFF
J gene: TRBJ1-2; V gene: TRBV5-1; CDR3 protein: CASSLADSDGYTF
J gene: TRBJ2-7; V gene: TRBV7-2; CDR3 protein: CASSLGLAGFYEQYF
J gene: TRBJ2-7; V gene: TRBV18; CDR3 protein: CASSDRTASGYEQYF
J gene: TRBJ1-4; V gene: TRBV30; CDR3 protein: CAWSALRQGGEKLFF
J gene: TRBJ2-7; V gene: TRBV4-3; CDR3 protein: CASSQDLPGGIYEQYF
J gene: TRBJ2-3; V gene: TRBV10-3; CDR3 protein: CAISEFTAGGDGDTQYF
J gene: TRBJ2-2; V gene: TRBV9; CDR3 protein: CASSVRQENTGELFF
J gene: TRBJ1-1; V gene: TRBV29-1; CDR3 protein: CSADRGRTEAFF
J gene: TRBJ2-1; V gene: TRBV4-1; CDR3 protein: CASRPGQTYNEQFF
J gene: TRBJ2-7; V gene: TRBV7-2; CDR3 protein: CASSFTGSYEQYF
J gene: TRBJ1-5; V gene: TRBV14; CDR3 protein: CASSQANQPQHF
J gene: TRBJ1-4; V gene: TRBV11-2; CDR3 protein: CASSLQRGEKLFF
J gene: TRBJ2-3; V gene: TRBV9; CDR3 protein: CASSVPTDTQYF
J gene: TRBJ2-1; V gene: TRBV28; CDR3 protein: CASSLPGHFYNEQFF
J gene: TRBJ2-3; V gene: TRBV9; CDR3 protein: CASSGSSASTDTQYF
J gene: TRBJ2-5; V gene: TRBV7-9; CDR3 protein: CASSLDRGTETQYF
J gene: TRBJ1-5; V gene: TRBV30; CDR3 protein: CAWSVGTANQPQHF
J gene: TRBJ2-1; V gene: TRBV7-9; CDR3 protein: CASSLEFF
J gene: TRBJ2-5; V gene: TRBV18; CDR3 protein: CASSSSSSQETQYF